A selection of T cell receptor beta chains follows, all from one sample in a study of metastatic and nonmetastatic thyroid tumors. TCRdb ran MiXCR on the PCR reads. Here the sample spans about 40,000 clones, roughly 11% being singletons. Sequenced sample: blood. The origin of the receptors is a female donor with papillary thyroid cancer or a benign thyroid nodule (not recorded which). Some clones in this sample may be carry-over from other donors' samples. CDR3s include the opening cysteine and the closing phenylalanine or tryptophan. D genes are given only for firm matches. Expanded clones are given a class, and other clones once, few, many or no size at all.

j_call,clone_size,d_call,v_call,cdr3_nt,cdr3_aa
TRBJ2-2,many,.,TRBV4-2,TGTGCCAGCAGCCAAGATCCGAACACCGGGGAGCTGTTTTTT,CASSQDPNTGELFF
TRBJ2-7,many,TRBD1,TRBV27,TGTGCCAGCAGTTTATCTGGGACAGGGGGCTACGAGCAGTACTTC,CASSLSGTGGYEQYF
TRBJ1-1,many,.,TRBV7-8,TGTGCCAGCAGCTTAATACAGGGTGACACTGAAGCTTTCTTT,CASSLIQGDTEAFF
TRBJ2-1,many,.,TRBV9,TGTGCCAGCACCCCAGCCGGCGCCAATGAGCAGTTCTTC,CASTPAGANEQFF
TRBJ1-1,many,.,TRBV5-1,TGCGCCAGCAGCTTGGGACAGGACACTGAAGCTTTCTTT,CASSLGQDTEAFF
TRBJ2-5,many,.,TRBV15,TGTGCCACCAGCGGGCCCAAAGAGACCCAGTACTTC,CATSGPKETQYF
TRBJ1-6,many,.,TRBV18,TGTGCCAGCTCACCCGGACAGATTGAGAATTCACCCCTCCACTTT,CASSPGQIENSPLHF
TRBJ2-5,many,.,TRBV13,TGTGCCAGCAGCTTAGTTGAGGTGGGGGCAATCGCCTCCGGGGGCCAAGAGACCCAGTACTTC,CASSLVEVGAIASGGQETQYF
TRBJ2-7,few,.,TRBV19,TGTGCCAGTAGTATGAGCTCTAACTCCTACGAGCAGTACTTC,CASSMSSNSYEQYF
TRBJ1-1,medium-sized,.,TRBV11-2,TGTGCCAGCAGCTTTGAGGGGAGAGGGACTGAAGCTTTCTTT,CASSFEGRGTEAFF
TRBJ1-2,many,.,TRBV2,TGTGCCAGCGTAGCAGGAGGCTATGGCTACACCTTC,CASVAGGYGYTF
TRBJ2-2,many,.,TRBV20-1,TGCAGTGCTAGAGACGAGCTAGCGAGATCTAGGTCGAACACCGGGGAGCTGTTTTTT,CSARDELARSRSNTGELFF
TRBJ2-1,many,.,TRBV4-2,TGTGCCAGCAGCCCCGATATGGGCGGAGCGTACAATGAGCAGTTCTTC,CASSPDMGGAYNEQFF
TRBJ1-2,.,.,TRBV7-9,TGTGCCAGCAGCTTAGATCAAGGGGCGCGCGGCTACACCTTC,CASSLDQGARGYTF
TRBJ1-2,many,TRBD1,TRBV5-1,TGCGCCAGCAGCTTGGTTGGGACAGGGAGAGATGGCTACACCTTC,CASSLVGTGRDGYTF
TRBJ2-3,many,TRBD1,TRBV5-8,TGTGCCAGCAGCAAAGGGACAGGGGGGGATACGCAGTATTTT,CASSKGTGGDTQYF
TRBJ2-7,few,TRBD2,TRBV6-1,TGTGCCAGCAGTCCCGCCGCGGGCGGGAGTATTTACGAGCAGTACTTC,CASSPAAGGSIYEQYF
TRBJ2-3,many,.,TRBV14,TGTGCCAGCCGCAGATCTGGGGATACGCAGTATTTT,CASRRSGDTQYF
TRBJ2-5,many,.,TRBV18,TGTGCCAGCTCACCGGGGTTAGGAGAGACCCAGTACTTC,CASSPGLGETQYF
TRBJ1-3,many,.,TRBV30,TGTGCCTGGAGTTTAGGTTCTGGAAACACCATATATTTT,CAWSLGSGNTIYF
TRBJ1-2,.,.,TRBV27,TGTGCCAGCAGCCGTCGGGGGGGCTATGGCTACACCTTC,CASSRRGGYGYTF
TRBJ2-7,many,TRBD1,TRBV27,TGTGCCAGCAGAAGGACAGGGGGCTACGAGCAGTACTTC,CASRRTGGYEQYF
TRBJ2-7,once,TRBD2,TRBV11-2,TGTGCCAGCAGCGCCCTCGTGGGAGGGGTCTACGAGCAGTACTTC,CASSALVGGVYEQYF